The 20 T cell receptor beta chains reported below all come from one sample, sequenced in a study of blood T cell repertoires in COVID-19. TCRdb's table, derived via immunoSEQ multiplex PCR, lists solely in-frame clones and lacks some. Altogether around 200,000 clones are present, around 90% being singletons, with the ten largest covering approximately 2.7%. What was sequenced was PBMCs or T cells enriched from blood (not recorded which). These receptor sequences come from a woman under 40 who had recovered from COVID-19.

J is TRBJ2-1 and V is TRBV5-1; 9 nucleotides agree with TRBD2. Germline lookup yields CDR1 SGHRS and CDR2 YFSETQ. This CDR3 spans 16 amino acids. V lost 3 bases, J lost 2 bases, and 6 bases stayed unmatched. The DNA for the CDR3 is TGCGCCAGCAGCTGGGGGACTAGCTCGGCCTACAATGAGCAGTTCTTC. Protein product: CASSWGTSSAYNEQFF.

The chain combines TRBV19 with TRBJ2-5; 10 nucleotides match TRBD1. The CDR3 is 13 amino acids. CDR1 and CDR2 from the germline V gene are LNHDA and SQIVND (reference sequence). Trimming at V came to 7 bases and at J to 5 bases, leaving 4 bases not matched to a gene. CDR3 in amino acids: CASKGQGYETQYF. CDR3 coding DNA: TGTGCCAGTAAGGGACAGGGGTACGAGACCCAGTACTTC.

V is TRBV15 and J is TRBJ1-4; no clear D. CDR1 and CDR2 from the germline V gene are LNHNV and YYDKDF (reference sequence). The CDR3 spans 12 residues. The germline V and J ends were trimmed by 4 bases and 8 bases, with 8 bases remaining between them. The CDR3 DNA reads TGTGCCACCAGCATGATACAGGAAAAACTGTTTTTT. Its protein is CATSMIQEKLFF.

This chain links TRBV25-1 with TRBJ1-5, with D possibly being TRBD1 (6 bases). V lost 4 bases to trimming and J lost 6 bases, with 10 bases between them. The V gene's germline CDR1 is MGHDK and CDR2 SYGVNS. The CDR3 has 13 amino acids. CDR3 protein: CASSGGLGQPQHF. In DNA form, the CDR3 reads TGTGCCAGCAGTGGGGGGCTCGGTCAGCCCCAGCATTTT.

The chain joins TRBV12-2 to TRBJ2-7; TRBD2, as called in the table, went unchecked against the DNA. TRBV12-2 is a recognized pseudogene. CDR3 size: 13 residues. The CDR3 nucleotides read TGTGCAAGTCGCTTATGGCGGGGTCACGAGCAGTACTTC. It translates to CASRLWRGHEQYF.

CDR3 nucleotides: TGTGCCAGCCGAGGGGGGGGCCGGACAGATACGCAGTATTTT. This gives the protein CASRGGGRTDTQYF. This chain connects TRBV9 to TRBJ2-3; D may be TRBD2 (7 bases). Germline V gene sequence: CDR1 SGDLS, CDR2 YYNGEE. V shed 7 bases and J shed 3 bases, with 15 bases lying between them. This CDR3 comprises 14 residues.

V is TRBV3-1 (or the pseudogene TRBV3-2) and J is TRBJ1-3; maybe TRBD1 (6 bases). The length of the CDR3 is 14 residues. Per germline, CDR1 LGHDT and CDR2 YNNKEL (reference sequence). V was trimmed by 4 bases and J by 2 bases, leaving 9 bases between them. Here the CDR3 reads CASSPTGTGNTIYF. CDR3 DNA: TGTGCCAGCAGCCCAACAGGGACTGGAAACACCATATATTTT.

The V gene is TRBV18, the J gene TRBJ1-1; weak D call: TRBD1 (6 bases). The CDR3 has 17 amino acids. The germline V gene has CDR1 KGHSH and CDR2 LQKENI. Trimming shortened V by 4 bases and J by 0 bases, and 18 bases separated the two germline ends. The CDR3 protein is CASSRYTGNGMNTEAFF. DNA for the CDR3: TGTGCCAGCTCACGATATACAGGGAATGGAATGAACACTGAAGCTTTCTTT.

This rearrangement joins TRBV9 to TRBJ1-3; D unclear. This CDR3 has 14 residues. Germline V gene sequence: CDR1 SGDLS, CDR2 YYNGEE. V lost 3 bases to trimming and J lost 4 bases, with 11 bases between them. CDR3 sequence: CASSATNSGNTIYF. In DNA form, the CDR3 reads TGTGCCAGCAGCGCGACAAACAGCGGAAACACCATATATTTT.

The chain recombines TRBV4-3 with TRBJ1-2; a weak D match, TRBD1 (6 bases). The V end was cut by 0 bases, the J end by 2 bases, with 10 bases between. The germline V gene has CDR1 LGHNA and CDR2 YSLEER. The CDR3 length is 15 residues. The CDR3 protein is CASSQDPGANYGYTF. DNA for the CDR3: TGCGCCAGCAGCCAAGATCCAGGGGCAAACTATGGCTACACCTTC.

CDR3 bases: TGTGCCAGCAGCTTAGCTCAGGGGTACTCTGAAGCTTTCTTT. Amino acids: CASSLAQGYSEAFF. V is TRBV7-9 and J is TRBJ1-1, with D perhaps TRBD1 (6 bases). V shed 0 bases and J shed 6 bases, with 11 bases lying between them. Germline assignment: CDR1 SEHNR and CDR2 FQNEAQ (reference sequence). The CDR3 consists of 14 residues.

The V and J genes are TRBV12-3 or TRBV12-4 and TRBJ2-7; possible D gene TRBD2, 5 bases. This CDR3 is built from 13 residues. V lost 1 base and J lost 3, with 7 bases in between. The CDR3 DNA sequence: TGTGCCAGCAGTTTAGGGGAGTACTACGAGCAGTACTTC. This codes for CASSLGEYYEQYF.

The chain has TRBV19 and TRBJ1-2, with D possibly TRBD1 on 6 matching bases. The CDR3 has 14 residues. The germline V gene has CDR1 LNHDA and CDR2 SQIVND (reference sequence). The V gene lost 3 bases and the J gene lost 4 bases, with 12 bases spanning the gap. CDR3 in amino acids: CASSIRGQLYGYTF. The CDR3 coding sequence is TGTGCCAGTAGTATTAGAGGACAGCTCTATGGCTACACCTTC.

The chain couples TRBV7-3 to TRBJ2-1; 11 nucleotides align to TRBD2. The germline V gene has CDR1 SGHTA and CDR2 FQGTGA. The CDR3 is made up of 15 amino acids. The V and J ends lost 3 bases and 8 bases, in that order; junction bases with no gene match: 6. DNA of the CDR3: TGTGCCAGCAGCTTTAGCGGGGGGGCTTCGGATGAGCAGTTCTTC. Translated, it gives CASSFSGGASDEQFF.

This clone was recorded at least ten times. Within the sample, other DNA sequences also encode this same CDR3. The gene calls are TRBV5-1 and TRBJ1-2; a weak D match, TRBD1 (5 bases). CDR1 SGHRS and CDR2 YFSETQ come from the germline V gene. Between the trimmed V and J ends, which lost 0 bases and 5 bases, there was a span of 14 bases. This CDR3 region has 15 residues. The CDR3 sequence: CASSLEAGGGYGYTF. Written as DNA, the CDR3 is TGCGCCAGCAGCTTGGAGGCCGGGGGAGGATATGGCTACACCTTC.

The chain uses TRBV2 and TRBJ1-5; no clear D. The V end lost 6 bases, the J end lost 3 bases, and 15 bases lay between the germline ends. This CDR3 is 15 amino acids long. Germline V gene data show CDR1 as SNHLY and CDR2 as FYNNEI. This chain's CDR3 is CASSVFTGFNQPQHF. Written as DNA, the CDR3 is TGTGCCAGCAGCGTTTTTACCGGGTTCAATCAGCCCCAGCATTTT.

The rearrangement links TRBV6-5 to TRBJ1-4, with 11 bases identical to TRBD1. Germline-derived CDR1 and CDR2 are MNHEY and SVGAGI. J lost 7 bases, V lost 8 bases, and 6 bases had no gene match. The length of the CDR3 is 14 residues. The CDR3: CASRTGTGGEKLFF. The CDR3, as DNA: TGTGCCAGCCGAACGGGGACAGGGGGTGAAAAACTGTTTTTT.

The chain uses TRBV7-2 and TRBJ1-1; D possibly corresponds to TRBD1 (6 bases). V was shortened by 4 bases and J by 5 bases, with 23 bases between the two germline ends. The germline CDR1 and CDR2 sequences are SGHTA and FQGNSA. There are 17 residues in the CDR3. The CDR3 nucleotides are TGTGCCAGCAGCTCCTGGGTTACAGGTGAGGGGGTAACTGAAGCTTTCTTT. Translated, it gives CASSSWVTGEGVTEAFF.

This clone was seen a few times. This chain connects TRBV4-3 to TRBJ2-7, with D hard to call. This CDR3 comprises 14 residues. The germline V and J ends were trimmed by 3 bases and 1 base, with 10 bases remaining between them. Germline CDR1 is LGHNA and CDR2 is YSLEER. The CDR3 sequence: CASSHNPGSYEQYF. Here the CDR3 DNA reads TGCGCCAGCAGCCATAACCCAGGATCCTACGAGCAGTACTTC.

The chain employs TRBV13 and TRBJ1-2, with TRBD1 as a possible D gene (6 bases). V shed 1 base and J shed 2 bases, with 17 bases lying between them. Germline V gene data show CDR1 as PRHDT and CDR2 as FYEKMQ (reference sequence). The CDR3 is 17 amino acids. The CDR3 nucleotides are TGTGCCAGCAGCTTAGTTTTTGGGACACCCTTAAACTATGGCTACACCTTC. Protein sequence: CASSLVFGTPLNYGYTF.